This TCR beta chain was identified during a study of cytomegalovirus exposure and HLA in healthy donors. Overall study results and limits: The classifier, whose performance was assessed in both the original and validation cohorts, reportedly diagnosed cytomegalovirus status with high specificity and sensitivity.

This CDR3 has 17 amino acids. Germline V gene lookup returns CDR1 SGDLS and CDR2 YYNGEE. In the PCR, 60 Vbeta and 13 Jbeta primers were used. Some clones are missing from TCRdb's copy, which holds only in-frame ones; the method was immunoSEQ multiplex PCR. The repertoire has 80,000 to 100,000 clones, 60% to 85% of them found once; the top ten carry about 7%. With regard to this clone: Its target is unknown. At one of its ends the junction is not consistent with the germline gene, which may arise from a read error.

The sequence derives from a man aged 50 to 59 in good health and CMV-seropositive. V usage is TRBV9 and J usage is TRBJ1-5, with a possible D match to TRBD1 (6 bases). Sequencing was carried out using PBMCs. The CDR3 DNA sequence: TGTGCCAGCAGCTCCACAGGACAGAATTATAGCAATCAGCCCCAGAATTTT. It translates to CASSSTGQNYSNQPQNF. Filled out from reference TRBV9 and TRBJ1-5, the complete variable domain reads DSGVTQTPKHLITATGQRVTLRCSPRSGDLSVYWYQQSLDQGLQFLIQYYNGEERAKGNILERFSAQQFPDLHSELNLSSLELGDSALYFCASSSTGQNYSNQPQNFGDGTRLSIL.